This T cell receptor (beta chain) stems from a study of response to subunit inactivated influenza vaccine. TCRdb reprocessed the RT-PCR reads via MiXCR and lists one record per CDR3 protein. This sample has about 540,000 distinct CDR3 sequences, with around 21% found just once. Trimming removed 6 bases from V and 9 bases from J, with 9 bases in between. CDR3 length: 11 amino acids. These data also formed part of another study, on T cells expressing NK-cell markers. That paper adds: Researchers built TCR beta cDNA using 5'RACE template switching with UMIs. Specificity for HCMV among expanded NKG2C+ T cell clones was not established.

Sequences were derived from CD4+ T cells sorted from PBMCs, sampled approximately 13 days after vaccination. This TCR was sampled from a man aged 50 to 60 who received an inactivated influenza vaccine. The V gene is TRBV12-3 or TRBV12-4, the J gene TRBJ1-5, with D hard to call. The CDR3 region is CASSRVGPQHF. The CDR3 coding sequence is TGTGCCAGCAGCCGCGTGGGGCCCCAGCATTTT.